Below, 18 T cell receptor beta chains from the same sample are listed, as sequenced in a study of cytomegalovirus exposure and HLA in healthy donors. PCR primers comprised 60 Vbeta and 13 Jbeta primers. Generated by immunoSEQ multiplex PCR, the TCRdb table keeps only in-frame clones and is missing some. The sample carries 90,000 to 150,000 clones, less than 65% recorded once. Source material: PBMCs. The receptors come from a man aged 35-49 years in good health and CMV-seropositive.

The gene calls are TRBV2 and TRBJ2-1, with a possible D match to TRBD1 (5 bases). Trimming removed 7 bases from V and 6 bases from J, with 13 bases in between. Germline assignment: CDR1 SNHLY and CDR2 FYNNEI. The CDR3 loop spans 13 amino acids. The CDR3 DNA reads as TGTGCCAGCATCAGGGATTTCGGCAATGAGCAGTTCTTC. Translating it yields CASIRDFGNEQFF.

V and J are TRBV28 and TRBJ1-1; D may be TRBD1 (6 bases). Trimming stripped 7 bases from V and 0 bases from J, with 15 bases between. Germline CDR1 MDHEN, CDR2 SYDVKM. The CDR3 consists of 15 residues. The CDR3 region has the DNA TGTGCCAGCACTTCCCCAGGGGCCATGAACACTGAAGCTTTCTTT. This encodes CASTSPGAMNTEAFF.

The V gene is TRBV28, the J gene TRBJ2-5; D is possibly TRBD2 (6 bases). The length of the CDR3 is 15 residues. Germline CDR1 reads MDHEN; CDR2 reads SYDVKM. V lost 3 bases, J lost 3 bases, and 14 bases lay in between. This chain's CDR3 is CASSFGASVEETQYF. The CDR3 nucleotides read TGTGCCAGCAGTTTCGGGGCTAGCGTTGAAGAGACCCAGTACTTC.

This chain connects TRBV10-3 to TRBJ1-3; 7 nucleotides agree with TRBD1. The V and J ends lost 5 bases and 1 base, in that order; junction bases with no gene match: 8. The germline V gene has CDR1 ENHRY and CDR2 SYGVKD. The CDR3 covers 16 residues. CDR3 DNA sequence: TGTGCCATCAGTCGACAGGGACCAAATTCTGGAAACACCATATATTTT. Its protein product is CAISRQGPNSGNTIYF.

This clone was detected a few times. The chain combines TRBV13 with TRBJ2-3; 10 bases map to TRBD2. Germline trimming cut 4 bases from V and 0 bases from J; bases unmatched to any gene: 10. Germline CDR1 PRHDT, CDR2 FYEKMQ (reference sequence). The CDR3 covers 18 residues. The chain's CDR3 is CASSSNSGGKSSTDTQYF. CDR3 sequence (DNA): TGTGCCAGCAGCTCCAATAGCGGGGGGAAAAGTAGCACAGATACGCAGTATTTT.

The rearrangement links TRBV6-5 to TRBJ2-5, with D possibly matching TRBD1 (7 bases). Germline CDR1 MNHEY, CDR2 SVGAGI. This CDR3 contains 14 residues. Trimming pared 2 bases from V and 5 bases from J, leaving 12 bases between. The CDR3 DNA reads as TGTGCCAGCAGTTACACGACAGGGAGGGAGACCCAGTACTTC. Translation gives CASSYTTGRETQYF.

The rearrangement uses TRBV11-2 and TRBJ2-2; 7 bases agree with TRBD2. CDR3 length: 17 amino acids. Per the germline V gene, CDR1 is SGHAT and CDR2 is FQNNGV. The trim removed 6 bases at V and 2 bases at J, leaving 12 bases unmatched. CDR3 nucleotide sequence: TGTGCCAGCAGTTTCATGCCCAGCGGGGCCAACACCGGGGAGCTGTTTTTT. It is translated as CASSFMPSGANTGELFF.

This clone was detected only a few times. J is TRBJ1-1 and V is TRBV7-9, with D possibly being TRBD1 (5 bases). The CDR3 consists of 14 residues. The V and J ends lost 1 base and 1 base respectively, with 7 bases between them. The germline V gene encodes CDR1 SEHNR and CDR2 FQNEAQ (reference sequence). The CDR3 DNA follows: TGTGCCAGCAGCTTAGGGGGGGGGAACACTGAAGCTTTCTTT. Protein product: CASSLGGGNTEAFF.

The chain links TRBV7-3 to TRBJ1-2; possible D gene TRBD1, 5 bases. CDR1 and CDR2 from the germline V gene are SGHTA and FQGTGA. The CDR3 runs 14 residues. V lost 1 base, J lost 3 bases, and 9 bases lay in between. The CDR3 protein is CASSLRGMDYGYTF. Here the CDR3 DNA reads TGTGCCAGCAGCTTAAGGGGCATGGACTATGGCTACACCTTC.

The count of this clone is one. The gene calls are TRBV9 and TRBJ2-1; 7 bases line up with TRBD2. The CDR3 loop spans 16 amino acids. V shed 4 bases and J 0 bases; nucleotides not matched to a gene: 7. Germline-derived CDR1 and CDR2 are SGDLS and YYNGEE. The CDR3 nucleotides read TGTGCCAGCAGCCTGACTAGCCCGAGCTCCTACAATGAGCAGTTCTTC. The encoded protein is CASSLTSPSSYNEQFF.

This chain links TRBV5-1 with TRBJ2-3, with 16 bases identical to TRBD2. J was trimmed by 4 bases and V by 6 bases; bases with no gene match: 5. The CDR3 is 16 amino acids. Germline V lookup: CDR1 SGHRS, CDR2 YFSETQ. The CDR3 loop reads CASNLGLAGGADTQYF. The CDR3 DNA is TGCGCCAGCAACCTGGGACTAGCGGGAGGGGCAGATACGCAGTATTTT.

This clone has just a few counts. The gene calls are TRBV19 and TRBJ1-2; 8 nucleotides agree with TRBD1. The CDR3 is made up of 15 amino acids. From germline, CDR1 is LNHDA and CDR2 SQIVND (reference sequence). Trimming removed 4 bases from V and 1 base from J; junction bases left unmatched: 5. The CDR3 loop reads CASSTRTGRNYGYTF. CDR3 DNA: TGTGCCAGTAGTACTCGGACAGGGCGTAACTATGGCTACACCTTC.

The chain joins TRBV5-1 to TRBJ1-2, with D possibly matching TRBD1 (5 bases). V lost 2 bases and J lost 8, with 13 bases in between. The CDR3 sequence is 13 residues long. Germline-derived CDR1 and CDR2 are SGHRS and YFSETQ. This CDR3 reads CASSFGEGKGYTF. The CDR3 bases are TGCGCCAGCAGCTTCGGGGAGGGGAAAGGCTACACCTTC.

V and J are TRBV5-4 and TRBJ2-5, with 7 bases identical to TRBD2. The CDR3 consists of 15 residues. V dropped 4 bases and J dropped 4; count of bases not matched to a gene: 10. Germline-derived CDR1 and CDR2 are SGHNT and YYREEE (reference sequence). As DNA, the CDR3 is TGTGCCAGCAGCGGCAGTGGGCGGGAGATAGAGACCCAGTACTTC. This sequence encodes CASSGSGREIETQYF.

The V gene is TRBV28, the J gene TRBJ2-7; TRBD1 aligns across 7 bases. The CDR3 runs 15 residues. V shed 6 bases and J 2 bases; nucleotides not matched to a gene: 10. CDR1 and CDR2 (germline): MDHEN, SYDVKM. In DNA form, the CDR3 reads TGTGCCAGCAGCTCGACAGGGTTGGGGCCCTACGAGCAGTACTTC. Translating it yields CASSSTGLGPYEQYF.

This chain uses TRBV7-8 with TRBJ2-7; 10 bases align to TRBD2. The V segment lost 5 bases and the J segment 3 bases; nucleotides outside the gene matches: 7. The length of the CDR3 is 15 residues. Germline V gives CDR1 SGHVS, CDR2 FQNEAQ. CDR3 residues: CASSIQRGGIYEQYF. The CDR3 nucleotides are TGTGCCAGCAGCATCCAGCGGGGGGGAATCTACGAGCAGTACTTC.

The V and J genes are TRBV18 and TRBJ2-3; 13 bases are shared with TRBD2. Germline V gene sequence: CDR1 KGHSH, CDR2 LQKENI. The CDR3 consists of 16 residues. The J segment lost 2 bases and the V segment lost 2 bases, leaving 1 base of the junction unmatched. CDR3 region: CASSPGLAGDTDTQYF. In nucleotides, the CDR3 is TGTGCCAGCTCACCAGGACTAGCGGGGGACACAGATACGCAGTATTTT.

This clone was counted a single time. The V gene is TRBV25-1, the J gene TRBJ2-1; weak D call: TRBD2 (5 bases). V was cut by 1 base and J by 8 bases, with 18 bases left in between. The germline CDR1 and CDR2 sequences are MGHDK and SYGVNS. The length of the CDR3 is 16 residues. The DNA for the CDR3 is TGTGCCAGCAGTGAATTGACTACCGGGATCTTGGATGAGCAGTTCTTC. This gives the protein CASSELTTGILDEQFF.